The table lists the clone carrying this T cell receptor (beta chain) with many counts. Antigen: not known. Amplification of the TCR beta CDR3 regions used RNA transcripts (as template). After a first-round RT-PCR with HTBI primers, a second-round multiplex PCR was run. TCRdb itself ran the multiplex PCR reads through MiXCR, one entry per CDR3 protein. The sample yields 210,000 or so distinct CDR3 sequences, roughly 29% seen once. The sample originates from a study of Graves' ophthalmopathy and Graves' hyperthyroidism. Losses at the gene ends were 6 bases for V and 1 base for J; bases not matched to a gene: 3. The CDR3 totals 13 residues. CDR1 and CDR2 (germline): SEHNR, FQNEAQ (reference sequence). The study, taken as a whole, reports: The model predicted progression of ophthalmopathy with a sensitivity of about 70%, and its specificity was about 76%.

Ophthalmopathy cases showed moderate-to-severe activity, scoring CAS ≥3 and NOSPECS ≥4, with duration under 3 months. Clinicians made diagnoses from clinical symptoms, serum thyroxine, TRAb, thyroid ultrasound and orbital computed tomography. The material sequenced was peripheral blood. The sequence derives from a man in his forties or fifties with Graves' ophthalmopathy. This chain connects TRBV7-9 to TRBJ2-7; 7 nucleotides align to TRBD2. The CDR3 nucleotides read TGTGCCAGCAGTGGGGGGGGGTCCTACGAGCAGTACTTC. Protein product: CASSGGGSYEQYF.